This T cell receptor (beta chain) was captured by sequencing in a study of T cells in Graves' hyperthyroidism and ophthalmopathy. V lost 9 bases and J 1 base, leaving 6 bases between the germline ends. Germline V gives CDR1 SGHTA, CDR2 FQGNSA. There are 11 residues in the CDR3. From RNA transcripts, TCR beta CDR3 regions were amplified. HTBI primers were the set used in a first-round RT-PCR of the TCR CDR3. Each CDR3 protein gets one entry after TCRdb re-called the multiplex PCR reads with MiXCR. The sample lists under 600,000 distinct CDR3 sequences; around 16% were seen once. The table lists this clonotype with many counts.

This TCR was sampled from a woman aged 40 to 50 with Graves' ophthalmopathy. Sequencing was carried out using blood. The chain recombines TRBV7-2 with TRBJ2-5, with no clear D. The CDR3 DNA reads TGTGCCAGTACCCCCCAAGAGACCCAGTACTTC. Its protein is CASTPQETQYF.